This TCR beta chain was sequenced in a study of blood T cell repertoires in COVID-19. Study-level background: Researchers got acute and convalescent COVID-19 samples from the United States, Italy and Spain. Sources were T cells, B-cell-depleted T cells, or PBMCs; the material itself was cDNA or gDNA.

Authors' analysis steps: Reference gene primers were amplified, and this amplification served to estimate nucleated cell counts. The table came from immunoSEQ multiplex PCR; TCRdb's copy has only in-frame clones and leaves some out. The V and J calls and clone size were taken over from that table, and D and trimming were inferred from the DNA. The sample lists more than 100,000 clones; approximately 86% were seen once. The receptor's source is a human donor in a cohort sampled during active COVID-19. Sequences were obtained from peripheral blood.

The CDR3 is CASSLAGGRTADTQYF. CDR3 nucleotide sequence: TGCGCCAGCAGCTTGGCCGGCGGGAGGACCGCAGATACGCAGTATTTT. The chain combines TRBV5-1 with TRBJ2-3, with 8 bases that match TRBD2. The trim removed 0 bases at V and 4 bases at J, leaving 7 bases unmatched. Germline V gene sequence: CDR1 SGHRS, CDR2 YFSETQ. This CDR3 is 16 amino acids long.